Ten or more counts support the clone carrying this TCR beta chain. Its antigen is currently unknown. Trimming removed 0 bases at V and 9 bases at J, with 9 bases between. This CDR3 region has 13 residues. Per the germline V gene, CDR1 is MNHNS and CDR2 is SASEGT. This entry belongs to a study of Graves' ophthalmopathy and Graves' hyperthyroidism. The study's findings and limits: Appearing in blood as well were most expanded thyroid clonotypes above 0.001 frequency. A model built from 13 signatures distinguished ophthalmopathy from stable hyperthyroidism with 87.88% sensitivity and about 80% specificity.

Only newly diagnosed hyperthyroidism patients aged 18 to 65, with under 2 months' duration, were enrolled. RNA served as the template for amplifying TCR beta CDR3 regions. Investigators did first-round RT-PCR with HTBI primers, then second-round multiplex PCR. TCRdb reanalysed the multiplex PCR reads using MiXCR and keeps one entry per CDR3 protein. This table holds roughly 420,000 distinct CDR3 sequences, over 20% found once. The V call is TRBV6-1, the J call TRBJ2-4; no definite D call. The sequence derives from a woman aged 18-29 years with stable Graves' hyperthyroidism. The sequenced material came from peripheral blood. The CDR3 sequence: CASSEALGTIQYF. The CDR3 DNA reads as TGTGCCAGCAGTGAAGCGCTCGGAACCATTCAGTACTTC.